This T cell receptor beta chain was recovered during a study of control samples from healthy donors and cancer patients. The germline V gene has CDR1 LNHNV and CDR2 YYDKDF (reference sequence). The CDR3 contains 13 residues. V gave up 1 base and J gave up 15 bases, with 13 bases separating them. The assay was immunoSEQ multiplex PCR, and TCRdb's table has in-frame clones only and misses some. Of 90,000 to 140,000 clones in the sample, 83% are singletons; the top ten hold approximately 13%. This chain uses TRBV15 with TRBJ1-6, with a weak D call TRBD1 (5 bases). What was sequenced was blood. The sequence was obtained from a woman between 45 and 65 years old in good health. The CDR3: CATSRGGDRFLHF. CDR3 nucleotides: TGTGCCACCAGCAGAGGAGGGGATAGGTTCCTCCACTTT.